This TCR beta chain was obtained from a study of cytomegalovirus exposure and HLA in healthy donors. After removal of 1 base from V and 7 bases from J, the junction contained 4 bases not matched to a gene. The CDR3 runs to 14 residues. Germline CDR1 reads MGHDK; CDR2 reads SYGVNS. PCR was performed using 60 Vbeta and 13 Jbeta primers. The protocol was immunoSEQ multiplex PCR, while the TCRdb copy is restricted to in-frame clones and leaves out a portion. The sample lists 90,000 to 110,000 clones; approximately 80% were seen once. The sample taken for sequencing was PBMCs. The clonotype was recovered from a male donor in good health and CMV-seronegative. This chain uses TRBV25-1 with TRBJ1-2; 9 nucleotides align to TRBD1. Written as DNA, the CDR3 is TGTGCCAGCAGTGAATTAGCGGACAGGGGTGGCTACACCTTC. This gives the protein CASSELADRGGYTF.